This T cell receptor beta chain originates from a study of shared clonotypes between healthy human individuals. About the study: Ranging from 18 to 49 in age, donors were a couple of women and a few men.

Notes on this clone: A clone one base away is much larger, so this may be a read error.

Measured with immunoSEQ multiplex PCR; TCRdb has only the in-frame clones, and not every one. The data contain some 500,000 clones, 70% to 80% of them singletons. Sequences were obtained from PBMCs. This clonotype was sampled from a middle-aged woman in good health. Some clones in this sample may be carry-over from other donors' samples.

CDR3 coding DNA: TGCGCCAGCAATCAATCGGGACAACAGGATGAAAAACTGTTTTTT. Translated, it gives CASNQSGQQDEKLFF. The chain links TRBV23-1 to TRBJ1-4; D is perhaps TRBD1 (6 bases). TRBV23-1 is an ORF for which the function is uncertain. This CDR3 has 15 residues.